This T cell receptor (beta chain) came from a study of radiation and T cells in renal cell carcinoma. Germline loops: CDR1 MNHNS, CDR2 SASEGT. This CDR3 comprises 13 residues. V shed 8 bases, J shed 8 bases, and the junction held 10 bases outside the gene matches. Concerning this clone: Its target is unknown.

As for time point: blood 4 weeks post-SBRT, at nephrectomy. The treatment: 15 Gy SBRT to primary tumor, nephrectomy 4 weeks later. Nephrectomy followed 15 Gy stereotactic body radiation by 4 weeks. Blood was sampled at baseline, 2 weeks and 4 weeks after SBRT. Generated by immunoSEQ multiplex PCR, the TCRdb table keeps only in-frame clones and is missing some. The table shows roughly 80,000 clones, with less than 85% occurring only once. The study, taken as a whole, reports: Top tumor clonotypes rose in blood 2 weeks post-radiation, then contracted. No pretreatment tumor biopsies were available for baseline clonotypes.

The source was blood, collected from a patient whose treatment included radiotherapy and nephrectomy. The chain has TRBV6-1 and TRBJ1-2; 8 bases are shared with TRBD1. The receptor comes from a woman in her sixties or seventies with renal cell carcinoma. The CDR3 loop is CASLRNRGEGYTF. CDR3 DNA: TGTGCCAGCCTAAGGAACAGGGGGGAAGGCTACACCTTC.